The T cell receptor (beta chain) under discussion was sequenced for a study of early T cells in non-severe SARS-CoV-2 infection. TCRdb analysed the 5' RACE reads with MiXCR anew, one entry per CDR3 protein. The sample consists of 85,000 to 100,000 distinct CDR3 sequences, roughly an eighth of them appearing once. The V gene's germline CDR1 is SEHNR and CDR2 FQNEAQ (reference sequence). There are 17 residues in the CDR3. The ends lost 4 bases at V and 0 bases at J; junction bases unmatched: 7. The sequencing input was whole blood. The V call is TRBV7-9, the J call TRBJ1-4; TRBD1 aligns across 8 bases. This receptor was identified in an adult who was a healthcare worker with PCR-confirmed SARS-CoV-2 infection or an uninfected control (not recorded which). The CDR3: CASSSGQGTATNEKLFF. The CDR3, as DNA: TGTGCCAGCAGCTCCGGACAGGGTACCGCAACTAATGAAAAACTGTTTTTT.